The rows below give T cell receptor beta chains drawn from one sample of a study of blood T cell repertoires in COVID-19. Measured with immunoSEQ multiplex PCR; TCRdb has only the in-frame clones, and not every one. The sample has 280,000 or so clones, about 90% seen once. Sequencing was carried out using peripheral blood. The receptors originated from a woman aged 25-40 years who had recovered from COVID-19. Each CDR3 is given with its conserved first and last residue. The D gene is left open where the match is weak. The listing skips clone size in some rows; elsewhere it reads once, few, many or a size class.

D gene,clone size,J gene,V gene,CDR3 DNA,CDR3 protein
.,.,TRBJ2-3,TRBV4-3,TGCGCCAGCAGCCAAGTCCTGAGCACAGATACGCAGTATTTT,CASSQVLSTDTQYF
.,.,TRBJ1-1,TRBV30,TGTGCCTGGAGTGAAAGGGGTGAAGCTTTCTTT,CAWSERGEAFF
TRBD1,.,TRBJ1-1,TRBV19,TGTGCCAGTAGTATACCAACCGGGACAGGGAACACTGAAGCTTTCTTT,CASSIPTGTGNTEAFF
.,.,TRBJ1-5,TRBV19,TGTGCCAGTAGTCTGGGACAACAAAATCAGCCCCAGCATTTT,CASSLGQQNQPQHF
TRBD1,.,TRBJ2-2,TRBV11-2,TGTGCCAGCAGCCCGGACAGGTCGAACACCGGGGAGCTGTTTTTT,CASSPDRSNTGELFF
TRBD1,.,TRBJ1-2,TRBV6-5,TGTGCCAGCAGCGCCCCGGGACAGGGGCTATACGGCTACACCTTC,CASSAPGQGLYGYTF
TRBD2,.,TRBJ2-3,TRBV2,TGTGCCAGCAGTGGACTAGCGGGAGGCGATACGCAGTATTTT,CASSGLAGGDTQYF
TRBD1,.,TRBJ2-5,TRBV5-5,TGTGCCAGCAGTTCCGGGACAGGGGGCGCGGGAGAGACCCAGTACTTC,CASSSGTGGAGETQYF
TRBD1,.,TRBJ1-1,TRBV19,TGTGCCAGTAGTTTCGGGACAGGGGTTGAAGCTTTCTTT,CASSFGTGVEAFF
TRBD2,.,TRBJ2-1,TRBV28,TGTGCCAGCAGTTTACCGATTCTAGCGGGAGGGATGAATGAGCAGTTCTTC,CASSLPILAGGMNEQFF
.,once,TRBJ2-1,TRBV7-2,TGTGCCAGCAGACTAATGGACAATGAGCAGTTCTTC,CASRLMDNEQFF
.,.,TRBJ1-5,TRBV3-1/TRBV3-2,TGTGCCAGCAGCGAAGCTCCGGGACATCGGCCCCAGCATTTT,CASSEAPGHRPQHF
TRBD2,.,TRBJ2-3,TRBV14,TGTGCCAGCAGCCCTAGCGGGGGGTACACAGATACGCAGTATTTT,CASSPSGGYTDTQYF
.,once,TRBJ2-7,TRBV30,TGTGCCTGGAGTGCTGGACTCCTCTCCTACGAGCAGTACTTC,CAWSAGLLSYEQYF
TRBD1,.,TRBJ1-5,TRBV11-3,TGTGCCAGCAGCTTTTGGGGACAGGGGAGGTATCAGCCCCAGCATTTT,CASSFWGQGRYQPQHF
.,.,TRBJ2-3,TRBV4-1,TGCGCCAGCAGCTCCCTCCCAGTCGATACGCAGTATTTT,CASSSLPVDTQYF
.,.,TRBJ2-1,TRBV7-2,TGTGCCAGCAGCTTACGGGGCAATGAGCAGTTCTTC,CASSLRGNEQFF
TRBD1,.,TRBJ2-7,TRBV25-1,TGTGCCAGCAGTGACCTAGGACAGGGGAAGTACGAGCAGTACTTC,CASSDLGQGKYEQYF
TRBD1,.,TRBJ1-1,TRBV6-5,TGTGCCAGCAGTTACTCGCCGAGGACAGGGGTCACTGAAGCTTTCTTT,CASSYSPRTGVTEAFF
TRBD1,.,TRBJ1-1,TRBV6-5,TGTGCCAGCAGCCCAACAGGGGTAGGAGTTTCGGCTTTCTTT,CASSPTGVGVSAFF
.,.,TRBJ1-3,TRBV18,TGTGCCAGCTCACCACCGGACTACTCTGGAAACACCATATATTTT,CASSPPDYSGNTIYF
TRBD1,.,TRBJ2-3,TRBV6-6,TGTGCCAGCAGTTACCGGACAGGGGGGACAGATACGCAGTATTTT,CASSYRTGGTDTQYF
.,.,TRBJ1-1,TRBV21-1,TGTGCCAGCAGCACCGCAGGGGGAGAGGTCACTGAAGCTTTCTTT,CASSTAGGEVTEAFF
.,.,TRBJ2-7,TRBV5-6,TGTGCCAGCAGCTTTTCAGCCTACGAGCAGTACTTC,CASSFSAYEQYF
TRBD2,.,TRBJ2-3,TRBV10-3,TGTGCCATCAGTGGGGCGGGGGATACAACTAGCACAGATACGCAGTATTTT,CAISGAGDTTSTDTQYF
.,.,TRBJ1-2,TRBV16,TGTGCCAGCAGCCAAGGGCAGGGGTCGGTCTATGGCTACACCTTC,CASSQGQGSVYGYTF
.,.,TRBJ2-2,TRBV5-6,TGTGCCAGCAGTTCGCCCGGGTATTTGGACACCGGGGAGCTGTTTTTT,CASSSPGYLDTGELFF
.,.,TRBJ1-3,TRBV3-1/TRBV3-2,TGTGCCAGCAGCCAACGCGGAGGGCCCCCTGGAAACACCATATATTTT,CASSQRGGPPGNTIYF
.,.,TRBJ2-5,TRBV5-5,TGTGCCAGCAGCAGAGGAGGAGGAGCCAGGTTGGAGACCCAGTACTTC,CASSRGGGARLETQYF
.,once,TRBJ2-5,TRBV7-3,TGTGCCAGCAGCTTAGGAGGGGTGGTGAACCAAGAGACCCAGTACTTC,CASSLGGVVNQETQYF
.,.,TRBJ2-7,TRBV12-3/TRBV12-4,TGTGCCAGCAGTTTCGGGGTGAGCGAGCAGTACTTC,CASSFGVSEQYF
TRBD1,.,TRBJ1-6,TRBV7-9,TGTGCCAGCAGCTTAGGATCACAGGGGCGCAATTCACCCCTCCACTTT,CASSLGSQGRNSPLHF
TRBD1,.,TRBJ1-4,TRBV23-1,TGCGCCAGCAGTCTTCCGGGACAGGGCAGATATAATGAAAAACTGTTTTTT,CASSLPGQGRYNEKLFF
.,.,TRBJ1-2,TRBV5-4,TGTGCCAGCAGCTTGGCGGGTCTCGCGGGGAACTATGGCTACACCTTC,CASSLAGLAGNYGYTF
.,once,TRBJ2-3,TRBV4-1,TGCGCCAGCAGCCAAGAGGGCTTCAACACAGATACGCAGTATTTT,CASSQEGFNTDTQYF
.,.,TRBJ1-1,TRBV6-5,TGTGCCAGCACCCGACAGAGGAACACTGAAGCTTTCTTT,CASTRQRNTEAFF
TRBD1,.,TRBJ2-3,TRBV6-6,TGTGCCAGCAGTTACCCGGGACAGGGGCTAGATACGCAGTATTTT,CASSYPGQGLDTQYF